The source of this T cell receptor (beta chain) is a study of blood T cell repertoires in COVID-19. In the original workflow: Estimation of nucleated cell counts relied on the amplification of reference gene primers. The protocol was immunoSEQ multiplex PCR, while the TCRdb copy is restricted to in-frame clones and leaves out a portion. V and J calls and clone size are given by that table; D and trimming were obtained from the DNA. The sample lists around 140,000 clones, approximately 85% seen once, with 2% to 3% in the top ten. The trim removed 0 bases at V and 3 bases at J, leaving 5 bases unmatched. The length of the CDR3 is 16 residues. Germline V gene data show CDR1 as LGHNA and CDR2 as YSLEER.

This chain connects TRBV4-3 to TRBJ2-4, with 7 bases fitting TRBD1. The TCR comes from a human donor with acute or convalescent COVID-19. The donor label of this sample is uncertain. Sequencing was performed on peripheral blood. Here the CDR3 reads CASSQDVPGGKNIQYF. In DNA form, the CDR3 reads TGCGCCAGCAGCCAAGATGTGCCAGGGGGCAAAAACATTCAGTACTTC.